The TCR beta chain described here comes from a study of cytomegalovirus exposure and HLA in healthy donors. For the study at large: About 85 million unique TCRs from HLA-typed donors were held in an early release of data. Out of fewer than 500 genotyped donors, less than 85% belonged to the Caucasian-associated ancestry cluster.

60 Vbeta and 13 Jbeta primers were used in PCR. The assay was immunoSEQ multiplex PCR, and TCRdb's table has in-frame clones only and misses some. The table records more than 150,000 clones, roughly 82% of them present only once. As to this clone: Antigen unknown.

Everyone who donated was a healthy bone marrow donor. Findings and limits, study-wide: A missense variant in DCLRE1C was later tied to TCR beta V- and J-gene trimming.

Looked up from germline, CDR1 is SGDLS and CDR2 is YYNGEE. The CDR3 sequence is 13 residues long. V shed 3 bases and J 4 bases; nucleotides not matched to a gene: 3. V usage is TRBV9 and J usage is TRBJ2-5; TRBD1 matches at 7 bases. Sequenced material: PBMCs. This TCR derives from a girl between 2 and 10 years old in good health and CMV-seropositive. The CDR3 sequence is CASSGEGAETQYF. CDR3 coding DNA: TGTGCCAGCAGCGGAGAGGGGGCAGAGACCCAGTACTTC.